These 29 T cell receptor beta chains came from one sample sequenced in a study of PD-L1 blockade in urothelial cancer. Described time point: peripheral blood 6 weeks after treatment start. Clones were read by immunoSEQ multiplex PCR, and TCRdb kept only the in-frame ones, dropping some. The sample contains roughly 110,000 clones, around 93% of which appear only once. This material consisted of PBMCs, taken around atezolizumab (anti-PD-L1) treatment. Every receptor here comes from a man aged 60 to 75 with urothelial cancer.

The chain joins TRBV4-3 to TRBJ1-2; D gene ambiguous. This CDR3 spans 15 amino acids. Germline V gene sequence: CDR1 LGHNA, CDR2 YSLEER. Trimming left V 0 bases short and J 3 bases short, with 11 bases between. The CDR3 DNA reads TGCGCCAGCAGCCAAGATAACACAGCTTACTATGGCTACACCTTC. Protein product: CASSQDNTAYYGYTF.

CDR3 sequence: CASSPRTGGFQETQYF. The CDR3 coding sequence is TGTGCCAGCAGCCCCCGGACAGGGGGGTTCCAAGAGACCCAGTACTTC. The V call is TRBV5-4, the J call TRBJ2-5; TRBD1 agrees at 10 bases. Germline V gene data show CDR1 as SGHNT and CDR2 as YYREEE (reference sequence). Germline trimming cut 4 bases from V and 1 base from J; bases unmatched to any gene: 7. There are 16 residues in the CDR3.

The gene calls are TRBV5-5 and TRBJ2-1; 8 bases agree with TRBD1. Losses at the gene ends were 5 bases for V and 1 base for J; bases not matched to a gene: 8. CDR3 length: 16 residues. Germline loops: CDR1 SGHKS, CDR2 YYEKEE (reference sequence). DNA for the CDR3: TGTGCCAGCAGGAATACAGGGGGGTCTTCCTACAATGAGCAGTTCTTC. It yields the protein CASRNTGGSSYNEQFF.

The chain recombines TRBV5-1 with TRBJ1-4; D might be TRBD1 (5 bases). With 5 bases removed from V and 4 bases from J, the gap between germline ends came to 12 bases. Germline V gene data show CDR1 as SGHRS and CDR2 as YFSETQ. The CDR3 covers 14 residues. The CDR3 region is CASRPGGINEKLFF. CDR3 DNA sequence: TGCGCCAGCAGGCCGGGGGGTATTAATGAAAAACTGTTTTTT.

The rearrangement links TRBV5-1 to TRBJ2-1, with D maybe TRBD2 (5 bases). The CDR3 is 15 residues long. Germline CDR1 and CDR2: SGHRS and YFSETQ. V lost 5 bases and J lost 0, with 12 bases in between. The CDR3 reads CASSWTESSYNEQFF. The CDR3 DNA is TGCGCCAGCAGTTGGACTGAAAGCTCCTACAATGAGCAGTTCTTC.

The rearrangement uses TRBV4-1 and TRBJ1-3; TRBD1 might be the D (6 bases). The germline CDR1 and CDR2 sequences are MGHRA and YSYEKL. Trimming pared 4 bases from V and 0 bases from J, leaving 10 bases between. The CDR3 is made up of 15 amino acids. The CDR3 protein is CASSRGTSSGNTIYF. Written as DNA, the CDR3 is TGCGCCAGCAGCCGAGGGACAAGCTCTGGAAACACCATATATTTT.

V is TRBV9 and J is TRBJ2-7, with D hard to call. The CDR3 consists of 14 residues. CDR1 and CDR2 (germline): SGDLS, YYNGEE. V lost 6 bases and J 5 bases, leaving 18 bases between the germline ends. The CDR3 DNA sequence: TGTGCCAGCACAGTTGGTCCACGCGGAGACGAGCAGTACTTC. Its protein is CASTVGPRGDEQYF.

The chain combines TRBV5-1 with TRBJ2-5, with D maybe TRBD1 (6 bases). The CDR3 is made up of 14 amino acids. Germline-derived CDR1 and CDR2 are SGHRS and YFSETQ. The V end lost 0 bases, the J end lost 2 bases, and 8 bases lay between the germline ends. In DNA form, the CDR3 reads TGCGCCAGCAGCTTGGAACAGGGACAAGAGACCCAGTACTTC. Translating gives CASSLEQGQETQYF.

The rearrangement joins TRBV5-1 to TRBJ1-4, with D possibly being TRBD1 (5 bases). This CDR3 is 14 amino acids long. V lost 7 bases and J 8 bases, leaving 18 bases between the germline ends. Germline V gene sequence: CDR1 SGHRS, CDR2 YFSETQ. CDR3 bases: TGCGCCAGCCGCCCCGGGGCGGGAGGAGAAAAACTGTTTTTT. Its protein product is CASRPGAGGEKLFF.

CDR3 protein: CASSLTPGDTQYF. DNA of the CDR3: TGTGCCAGCAGCTTAACTCCCGGAGATACGCAGTATTTT. The V gene is TRBV7-3, the J gene TRBJ2-3; D is unclear. Germline CDR1 SGHTA, CDR2 FQGTGA. The CDR3 length is 13 residues. Trimming stripped 0 bases from V and 5 bases from J, with 6 bases between.

The DNA of the CDR3 is TGCGCCAGCAGCCAAGGGGCGAGGGGCGGGGGCGGCCCAGATACGCAGTATTTT. Translating gives CASSQGARGGGGPDTQYF. The chain has TRBV5-1 and TRBJ2-3, with D possibly matching TRBD2 (7 bases). Germline CDR1 is SGHRS and CDR2 is YFSETQ. V was pared by 4 bases and J by 4 bases, with 25 bases between. The CDR3 totals 18 residues.

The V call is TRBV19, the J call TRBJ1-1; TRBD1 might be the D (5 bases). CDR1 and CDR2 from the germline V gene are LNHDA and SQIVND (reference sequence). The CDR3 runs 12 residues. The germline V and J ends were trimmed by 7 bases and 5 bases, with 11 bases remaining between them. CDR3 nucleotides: TGTGCCAGTAATAATAGGGGAACTGAAGCTTTCTTT. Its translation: CASNNRGTEAFF.

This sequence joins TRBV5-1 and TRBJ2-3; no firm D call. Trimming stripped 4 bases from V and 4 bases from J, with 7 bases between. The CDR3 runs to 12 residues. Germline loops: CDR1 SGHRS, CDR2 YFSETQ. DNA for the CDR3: TGCGCCAGCAGCCCTCAGGCAGATACGCAGTATTTT. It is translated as CASSPQADTQYF.

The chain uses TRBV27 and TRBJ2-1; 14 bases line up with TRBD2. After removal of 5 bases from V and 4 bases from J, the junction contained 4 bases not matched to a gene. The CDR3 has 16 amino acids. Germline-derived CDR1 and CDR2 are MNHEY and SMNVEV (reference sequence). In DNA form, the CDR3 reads TGTGCCAGCAGTGCTGGACTAGCGGGGGGTTACAATGAGCAGTTCTTC. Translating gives CASSAGLAGGYNEQFF.

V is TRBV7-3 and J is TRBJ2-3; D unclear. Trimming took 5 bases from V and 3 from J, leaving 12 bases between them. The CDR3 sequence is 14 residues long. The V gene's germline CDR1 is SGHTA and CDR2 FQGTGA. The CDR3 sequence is CASSGPGGTDTQYF. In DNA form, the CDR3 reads TGTGCCAGCAGCGGCCCTGGTGGTACAGATACGCAGTATTTT.

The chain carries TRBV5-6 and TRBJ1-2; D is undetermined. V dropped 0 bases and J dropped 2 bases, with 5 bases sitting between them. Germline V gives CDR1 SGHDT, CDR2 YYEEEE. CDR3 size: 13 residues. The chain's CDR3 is CASSLAGNYGYTF. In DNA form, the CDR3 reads TGTGCCAGCAGCTTGGCGGGAAACTATGGCTACACCTTC.

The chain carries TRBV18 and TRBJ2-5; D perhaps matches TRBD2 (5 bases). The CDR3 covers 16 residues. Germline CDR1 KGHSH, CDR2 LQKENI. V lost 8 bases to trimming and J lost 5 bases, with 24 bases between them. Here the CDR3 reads CASALLTSSTGETQYF. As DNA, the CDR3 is TGTGCCAGCGCCTTATTAACCAGTTCCACGGGGGAGACCCAGTACTTC.

Here the CDR3 reads CATSLLQGVQETQYF. The CDR3 nucleotides are TGTGCCACCAGCTTACTACAGGGGGTACAAGAGACCCAGTACTTC. The chain combines TRBV15 with TRBJ2-5, with 8 positions matching TRBD1. Germline V CDR1 and CDR2: LNHNV, YYDKDF (reference sequence). V shed 5 bases and J 2 bases; nucleotides not matched to a gene: 7. The CDR3 is 15 amino acids. Full variable domain (rest looked up from reference TRBV15 and TRBJ2-5): DAMVIQNPRYQVTQFGKPVTLSCSQTLNHNVMYWYQQKSSQAPKLLFHYYDKDFNNEADTPDNFQSRRPNTSFCFLDIRSPGLGDTAMYLCATSLLQGVQETQYFGPGTRLLVL.

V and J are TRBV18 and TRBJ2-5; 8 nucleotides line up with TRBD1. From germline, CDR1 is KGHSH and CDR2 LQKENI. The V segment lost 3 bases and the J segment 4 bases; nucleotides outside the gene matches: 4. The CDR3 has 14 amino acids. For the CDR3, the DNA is TGTGCCAGCTCACCTCTCACAGGGGGAGAGACCCAGTACTTC. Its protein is CASSPLTGGETQYF.

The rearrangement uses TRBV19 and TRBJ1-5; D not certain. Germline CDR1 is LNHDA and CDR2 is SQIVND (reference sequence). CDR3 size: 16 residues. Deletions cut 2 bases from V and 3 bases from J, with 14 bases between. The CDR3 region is CASSIPRTVANQPQHF. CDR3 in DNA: TGTGCCAGTAGTATACCCCGGACTGTTGCCAATCAGCCCCAGCATTTT.

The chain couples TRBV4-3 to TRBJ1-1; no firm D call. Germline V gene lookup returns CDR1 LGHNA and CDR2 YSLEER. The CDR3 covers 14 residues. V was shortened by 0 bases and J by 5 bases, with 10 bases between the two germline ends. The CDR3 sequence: CASSQDRERTEAFF. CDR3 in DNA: TGCGCCAGCAGCCAAGATCGGGAACGGACTGAAGCTTTCTTT.

CDR3 DNA sequence: TGCGCCAGCAGTGAGTCGGGGCAGGGGGCAGTCAATGGCTACACCTTC. Amino acids: CASSESGQGAVNGYTF. The J gene is TRBJ1-2, the V gene TRBV10-2, with 8 bases aligning to TRBD1. CDR1 and CDR2 (germline): WSHSY, SAAADI. This CDR3 spans 16 amino acids. V gave up 0 bases and J gave up 6 bases; unmatched junction bases: 9.

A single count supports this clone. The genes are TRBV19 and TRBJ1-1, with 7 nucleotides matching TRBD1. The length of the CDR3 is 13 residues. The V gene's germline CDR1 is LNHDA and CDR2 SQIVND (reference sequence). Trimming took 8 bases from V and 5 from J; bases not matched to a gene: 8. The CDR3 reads CASLKGAETEAFF. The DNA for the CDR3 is TGTGCCAGTTTAAAGGGGGCTGAGACTGAAGCTTTCTTT.

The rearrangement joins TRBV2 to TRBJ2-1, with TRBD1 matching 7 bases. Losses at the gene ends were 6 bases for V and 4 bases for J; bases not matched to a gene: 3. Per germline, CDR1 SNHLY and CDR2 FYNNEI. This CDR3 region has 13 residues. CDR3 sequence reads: CASSRDRYNEQFF. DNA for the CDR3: TGTGCCAGCAGCCGGGACAGATACAATGAGCAGTTCTTC.

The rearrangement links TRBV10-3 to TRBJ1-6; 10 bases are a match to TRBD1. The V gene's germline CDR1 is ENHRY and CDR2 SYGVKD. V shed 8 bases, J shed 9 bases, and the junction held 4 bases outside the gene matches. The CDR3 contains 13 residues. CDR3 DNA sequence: TGTGCCATCGGGACAGGGGTCGGTTCACCCCTCCACTTT. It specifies CAIGTGVGSPLHF.

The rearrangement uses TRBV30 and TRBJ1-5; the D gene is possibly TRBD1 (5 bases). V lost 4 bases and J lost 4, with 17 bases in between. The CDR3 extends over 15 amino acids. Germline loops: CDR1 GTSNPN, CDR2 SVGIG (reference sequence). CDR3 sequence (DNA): TGTGCCTGGAATGTTGGCGGGGGGGAGAATCAGCCCCAGCATTTT. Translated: CAWNVGGGENQPQHF. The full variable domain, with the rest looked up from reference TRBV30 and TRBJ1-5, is SQTIHQWPATLVQPVGSPLSLECTVEGTSNPNLYWYRQAAGRGLQLLFYSVGIGQISSEVPQNLSASRPQDRQFILSSKKLLLSDSGFYLCAWNVGGGENQPQHFGDGTRLSIL.

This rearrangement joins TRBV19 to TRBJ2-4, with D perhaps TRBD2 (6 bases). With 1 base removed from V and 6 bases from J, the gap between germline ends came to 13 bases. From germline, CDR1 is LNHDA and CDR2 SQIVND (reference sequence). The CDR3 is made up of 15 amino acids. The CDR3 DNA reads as TGTGCCAGTAGTATAGGTAGTGCGGGACTAAACATTCAGTACTTC. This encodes CASSIGSAGLNIQYF.

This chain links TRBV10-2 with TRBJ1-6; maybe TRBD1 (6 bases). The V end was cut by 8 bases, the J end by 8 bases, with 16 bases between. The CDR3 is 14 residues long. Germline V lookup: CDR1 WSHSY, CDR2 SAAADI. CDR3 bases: TGCGCCAGCGGATCAACAGGGTCTTATTCACCCCTCCACTTT. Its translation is CASGSTGSYSPLHF.

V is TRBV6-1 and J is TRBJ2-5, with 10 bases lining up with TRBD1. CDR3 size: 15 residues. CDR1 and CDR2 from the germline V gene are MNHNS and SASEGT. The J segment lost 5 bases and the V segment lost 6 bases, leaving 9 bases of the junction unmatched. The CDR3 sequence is CASSRGQGFLETQYF. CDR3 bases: TGTGCCAGCAGCCGGGGACAGGGGTTTTTGGAGACCCAGTACTTC.